This paragraph reports one T cell receptor (beta chain). The data were obtained in a study of cytomegalovirus exposure and HLA in healthy donors. V was cut by 10 bases and J by 6 bases, with 22 bases left in between. The CDR3 covers 15 residues. The germline V gene encodes CDR1 MDHEN and CDR2 SYDVKM. TCRdb keeps only in-frame clones here, not all; method: immunoSEQ multiplex PCR. Of hundreds of thousands of clones in the sample, about 90% were seen once. The specimen was PBMCs. V is TRBV28 and J is TRBJ2-1; D possibly matches TRBD1 or TRBD2 (5 bases each). The clonotype comes from a woman under 40 in good health and CMV-seronegative. The CDR3 protein is CATQPWGPEGNEQFF. In nucleotides, the CDR3 is TGTGCCACCCAGCCCTGGGGCCCCGAGGGCAATGAGCAGTTCTTC.